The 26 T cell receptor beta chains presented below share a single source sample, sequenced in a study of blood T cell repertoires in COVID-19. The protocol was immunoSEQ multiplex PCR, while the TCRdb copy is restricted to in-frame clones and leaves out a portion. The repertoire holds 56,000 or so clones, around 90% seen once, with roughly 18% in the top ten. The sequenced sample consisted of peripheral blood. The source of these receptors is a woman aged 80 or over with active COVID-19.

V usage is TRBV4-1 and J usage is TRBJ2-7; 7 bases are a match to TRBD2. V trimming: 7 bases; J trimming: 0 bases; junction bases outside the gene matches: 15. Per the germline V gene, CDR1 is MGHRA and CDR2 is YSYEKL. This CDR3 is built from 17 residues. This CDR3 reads CASTLRETSDYSYEQYF. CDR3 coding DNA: TGCGCCAGCACCCTGAGGGAAACTAGCGATTACTCCTACGAGCAGTACTTC.

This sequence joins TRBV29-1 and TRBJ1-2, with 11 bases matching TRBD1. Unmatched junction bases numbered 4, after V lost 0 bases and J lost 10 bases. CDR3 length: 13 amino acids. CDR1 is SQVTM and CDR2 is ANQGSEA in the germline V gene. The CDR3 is CSVEDRTGGVYTF. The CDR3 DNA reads TGCAGCGTTGAAGATCGGACAGGGGGCGTCTACACCTTC.

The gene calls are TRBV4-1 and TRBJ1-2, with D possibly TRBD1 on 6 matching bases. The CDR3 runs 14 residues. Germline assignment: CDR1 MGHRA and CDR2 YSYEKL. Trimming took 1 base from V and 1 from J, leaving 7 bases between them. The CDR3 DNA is TGCGCCAGCAGCCAAGGGGGACATAACTATGGCTACACCTTC. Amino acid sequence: CASSQGGHNYGYTF.

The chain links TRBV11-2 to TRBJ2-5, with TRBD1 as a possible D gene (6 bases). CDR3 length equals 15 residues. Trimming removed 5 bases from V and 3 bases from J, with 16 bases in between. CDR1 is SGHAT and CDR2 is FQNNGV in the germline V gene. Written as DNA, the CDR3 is TGTGCCAGCAGCCTCGGTAGGGGGTGGGAAGAGACCCAGTACTTC. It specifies CASSLGRGWEETQYF.

The DNA of the CDR3 is TGTGCCAGCAGCTTGAGGTGGTTATCAGGGAATGAGCAGTTCTTC. It specifies CASSLRWLSGNEQFF. The rearrangement uses TRBV7-8 and TRBJ2-1, with D possibly TRBD1 on 5 matching bases. Germline assignment: CDR1 SGHVS and CDR2 FQNEAQ. The CDR3 consists of 15 residues. Trimming took 3 bases from V and 7 from J, leaving 16 bases between them. The full variable domain, with the rest looked up from reference TRBV7-8 and TRBJ2-1, is GAGVSQSPRYKVAKRGQDVALRCDPISGHVSLFWYQQALGQGPEFLTYFQNEAQLDKSGLPSDRFFAERPEGSVSTLKIQRTQQEDSAVYLCASSLRWLSGNEQFFGPGTRLTVL.

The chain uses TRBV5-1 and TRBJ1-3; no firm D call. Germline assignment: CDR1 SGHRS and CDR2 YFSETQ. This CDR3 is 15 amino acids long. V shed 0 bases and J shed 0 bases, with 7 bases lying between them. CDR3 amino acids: CASSLGAVSGNTIYF. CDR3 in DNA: TGCGCCAGCAGCTTGGGGGCAGTCTCTGGAAACACCATATATTTT.

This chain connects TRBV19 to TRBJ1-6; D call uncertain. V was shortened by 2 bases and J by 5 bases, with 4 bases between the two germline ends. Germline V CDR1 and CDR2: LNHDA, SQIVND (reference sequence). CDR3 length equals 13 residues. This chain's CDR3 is CASSIQDNSPLHF. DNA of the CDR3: TGTGCCAGTAGTATACAGGATAATTCACCCCTCCACTTT.

In DNA, the CDR3 is TGCGCCAGCAGCTTGGCCCGTATAGGGGGCCGGGAGACCCAGTACTTC. This translates into CASSLARIGGRETQYF. The rearrangement joins TRBV5-1 to TRBJ2-5; 7 bases are shared with TRBD1. V was pared by 0 bases and J by 5 bases, with 10 bases of the junction left unmatched. The CDR3 consists of 16 residues. Per germline, CDR1 SGHRS and CDR2 YFSETQ.

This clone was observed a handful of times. In DNA, the CDR3 is TGTGCCATCAGTTCCGGGACAGGATCTGGAAACACCATATATTTT. Amino acid sequence: CAISSGTGSGNTIYF. The chain combines TRBV10-3 with TRBJ1-3; 8 bases agree with TRBD1. Germline CDR1 ENHRY, CDR2 SYGVKD. Trimming removed 5 bases from V and 1 base from J; junction bases left unmatched: 4. This CDR3 comprises 15 residues.

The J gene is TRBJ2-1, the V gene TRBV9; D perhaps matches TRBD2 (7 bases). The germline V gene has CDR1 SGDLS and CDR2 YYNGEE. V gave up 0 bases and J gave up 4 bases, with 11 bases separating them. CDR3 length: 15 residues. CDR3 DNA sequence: TGTGCCAGCAGCGTAGCGGGGGGCCCTTACAATGAGCAGTTCTTC. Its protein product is CASSVAGGPYNEQFF.

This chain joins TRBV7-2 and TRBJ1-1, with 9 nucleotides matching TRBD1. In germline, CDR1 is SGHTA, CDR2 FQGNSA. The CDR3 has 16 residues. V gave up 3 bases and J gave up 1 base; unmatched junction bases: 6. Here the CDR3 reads CASSFWDRAANTEAFF. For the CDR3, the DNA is TGTGCCAGCAGCTTTTGGGACAGGGCTGCGAACACTGAAGCTTTCTTT.

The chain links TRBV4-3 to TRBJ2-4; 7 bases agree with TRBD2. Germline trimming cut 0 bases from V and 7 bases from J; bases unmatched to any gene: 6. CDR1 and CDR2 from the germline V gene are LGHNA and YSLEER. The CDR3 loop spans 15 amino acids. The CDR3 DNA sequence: TGCGCCAGCAGCCAAGATCTAGGGAGGGGTAACATTCAGTACTTC. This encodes CASSQDLGRGNIQYF.

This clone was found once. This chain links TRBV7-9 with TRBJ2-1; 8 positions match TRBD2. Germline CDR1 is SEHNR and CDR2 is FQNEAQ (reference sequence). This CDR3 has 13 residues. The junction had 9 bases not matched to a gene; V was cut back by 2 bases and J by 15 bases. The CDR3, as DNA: TGTGCCAGCAGCTTACCTTTAGCGGGGCTACTGTTCTTC. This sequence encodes CASSLPLAGLLFF.

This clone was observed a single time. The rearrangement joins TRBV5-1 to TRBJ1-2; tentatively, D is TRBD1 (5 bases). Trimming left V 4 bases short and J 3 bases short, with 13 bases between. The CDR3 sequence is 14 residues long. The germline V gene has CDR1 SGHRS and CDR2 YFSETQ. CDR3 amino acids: CASSPWGRDYGYTF. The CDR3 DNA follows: TGCGCCAGCAGCCCATGGGGGAGGGACTATGGCTACACCTTC.

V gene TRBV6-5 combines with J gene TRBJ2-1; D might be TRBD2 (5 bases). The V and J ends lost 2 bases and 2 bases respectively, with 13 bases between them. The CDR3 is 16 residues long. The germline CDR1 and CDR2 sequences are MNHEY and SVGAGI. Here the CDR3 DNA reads TGTGCCAGCAGTTACCAGCCCTCCGGGGCCTACAATGAGCAGTTCTTC. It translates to CASSYQPSGAYNEQFF.

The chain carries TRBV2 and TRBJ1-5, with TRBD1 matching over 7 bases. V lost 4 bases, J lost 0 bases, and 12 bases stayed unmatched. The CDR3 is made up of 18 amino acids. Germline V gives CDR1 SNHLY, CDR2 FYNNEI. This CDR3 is CASSASWPGGNSNQPQHF. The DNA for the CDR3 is TGTGCCAGCAGTGCATCATGGCCAGGGGGAAATAGCAATCAGCCCCAGCATTTT.

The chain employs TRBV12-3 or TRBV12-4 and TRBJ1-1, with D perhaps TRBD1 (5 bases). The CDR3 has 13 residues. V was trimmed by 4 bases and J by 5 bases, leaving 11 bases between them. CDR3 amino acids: CASSSWGGTEAFF. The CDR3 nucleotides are TGTGCCAGCAGTTCATGGGGGGGTACTGAAGCTTTCTTT.

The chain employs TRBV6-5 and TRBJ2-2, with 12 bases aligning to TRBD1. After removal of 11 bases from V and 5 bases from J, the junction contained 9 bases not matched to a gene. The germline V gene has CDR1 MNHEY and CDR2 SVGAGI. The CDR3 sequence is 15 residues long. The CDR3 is CAGSGTGGWTGELFF. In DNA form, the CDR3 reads TGTGCCGGCTCTGGGACAGGGGGCTGGACCGGGGAGCTGTTTTTT.

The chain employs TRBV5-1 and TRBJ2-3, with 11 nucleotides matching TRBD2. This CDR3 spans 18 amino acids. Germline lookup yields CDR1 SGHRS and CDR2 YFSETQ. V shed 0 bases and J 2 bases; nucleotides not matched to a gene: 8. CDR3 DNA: TGCGCCAGCAGCTTGGAGGAGGTAGCGGGGGGGCTCACAGATACGCAGTATTTT. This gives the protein CASSLEEVAGGLTDTQYF.

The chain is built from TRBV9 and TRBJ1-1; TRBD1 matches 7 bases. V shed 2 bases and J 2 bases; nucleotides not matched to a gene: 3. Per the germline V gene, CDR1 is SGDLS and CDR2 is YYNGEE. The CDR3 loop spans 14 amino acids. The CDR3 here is CASSVTGANTEAFF. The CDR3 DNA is TGTGCCAGCAGCGTTACAGGGGCCAACACTGAAGCTTTCTTT.

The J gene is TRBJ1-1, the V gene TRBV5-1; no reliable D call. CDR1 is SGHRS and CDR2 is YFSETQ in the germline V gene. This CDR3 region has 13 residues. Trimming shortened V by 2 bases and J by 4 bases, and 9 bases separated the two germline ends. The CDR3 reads CASSLPGGTEAFF. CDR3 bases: TGCGCCAGCAGCTTACCGGGAGGCACTGAAGCTTTCTTT.

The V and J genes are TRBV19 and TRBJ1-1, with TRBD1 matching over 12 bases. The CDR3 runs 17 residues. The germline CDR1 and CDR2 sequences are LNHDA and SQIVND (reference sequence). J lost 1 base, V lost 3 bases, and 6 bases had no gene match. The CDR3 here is CASSMGDRGRGNTEAFF. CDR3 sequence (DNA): TGTGCCAGTAGTATGGGGGACAGGGGGCGCGGGAACACTGAAGCTTTCTTT.

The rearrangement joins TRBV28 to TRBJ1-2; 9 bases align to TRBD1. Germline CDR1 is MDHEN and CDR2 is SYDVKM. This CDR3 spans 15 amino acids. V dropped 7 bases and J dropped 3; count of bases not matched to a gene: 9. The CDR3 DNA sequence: TGTGCCAGCAACAGGGGGCGGAATTACGACTATGGCTACACCTTC. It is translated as CASNRGRNYDYGYTF.

This CDR3 reads CASSSTGLALDTQYF. The CDR3 nucleotides are TGTGCCAGCAGTTCCACCGGACTAGCACTAGATACGCAGTATTTT. The chain combines TRBV6-2 or TRBV6-3 with TRBJ2-3, with 8 bases fitting TRBD2. Trimming removed 4 bases from V and 5 bases from J; junction bases left unmatched: 8. The germline gives CDR1 MNHEY, CDR2 SVGEGT. This CDR3 spans 15 amino acids.

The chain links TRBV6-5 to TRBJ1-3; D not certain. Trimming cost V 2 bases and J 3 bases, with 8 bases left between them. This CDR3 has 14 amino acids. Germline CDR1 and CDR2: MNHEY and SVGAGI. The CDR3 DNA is TGTGCCAGCAGTTACAACACCATTGGAAACACCATATATTTT. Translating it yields CASSYNTIGNTIYF.

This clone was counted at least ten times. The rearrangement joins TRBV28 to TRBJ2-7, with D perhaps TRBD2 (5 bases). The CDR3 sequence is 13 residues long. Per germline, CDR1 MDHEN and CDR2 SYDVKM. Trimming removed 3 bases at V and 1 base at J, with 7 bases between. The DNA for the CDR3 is TGTGCCAGCAGTTTTGGGAGTTCCTACGAGCAGTACTTC. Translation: CASSFGSSYEQYF.